This TCR beta chain derives from a study of T cell changes during pregnancy in multiple sclerosis. Using immunoSEQ multiplex PCR, the repertoire was profiled, and TCRdb retains in-frame clones only, with some absent. The sample consists of some 120,000 clones, approximately 90% of them appearing once. The CDR3 runs 15 residues. Unmatched junction bases numbered 8, after V lost 4 bases and J lost 5 bases. The germline V gene encodes CDR1 MDHEN and CDR2 SYDVKM. The TCR originated in a female donor with multiple sclerosis, enrolled in a pregnancy study. The sample in question was peripheral blood, obtained in the third trimester of pregnancy. The chain couples TRBV28 to TRBJ1-1, with TRBD1 identical over 9 bases. CDR3 DNA: TGTGCCAGCAGTTCTACAGGGGGCGCGGAAACTGAAGCTTTCTTT. It is translated as CASSSTGGAETEAFF.